The 25 T cell receptor beta chains given below trace back to one sample, sequenced in a study of cytomegalovirus exposure and HLA in healthy donors. The PCR used 60 Vbeta and 13 Jbeta primers. The method was immunoSEQ multiplex PCR; TCRdb's version includes in-frame clones alone and lacks a portion of them. The table lists over 150,000 clones, 65% to 85% of them singletons. The specimen was PBMCs. These receptors came from a woman between 40 and 50 years old in good health and CMV-seropositive.

V is TRBV7-6 and J is TRBJ1-4; 7 bases align to TRBD1. There are 15 residues in the CDR3. V was clipped by 3 bases and J by 3 bases; unmatched bases: 4. CDR1 SGHVS and CDR2 FNYEAQ come from the germline V gene. The DNA of the CDR3 is TGTGCCAGCAGCTTGCAGGGACAGCCTAATGAAAAACTGTTTTTT. Amino acid sequence: CASSLQGQPNEKLFF. Together with reference TRBV7-6 and TRBJ1-4, the CDR3 gives the full variable domain: GAGVSQSPRYKVTKRGQDVALRCDPISGHVSLYWYRQALGQGPEFLTYFNYEAQQDKSGLPNDRFSAERPEGSISTLTIQRTEQRDSAMYRCASSLQGQPNEKLFFGSGTQLSVL.

CDR3: CASSLDYMNYEQYF. CDR3 sequence (DNA): TGTGCCAGCAGCTTGGACTACATGAACTACGAGCAGTACTTC. The J gene is TRBJ2-7, the V gene TRBV5-4; no reliable D call. V gave up 0 bases and J gave up 3 bases, with 10 bases separating them. Germline V gene data show CDR1 as SGHNT and CDR2 as YYREEE (reference sequence). The CDR3 loop spans 14 amino acids.

This chain links TRBV28 with TRBJ2-5, with TRBD2 identical over 11 bases. Germline-derived CDR1 and CDR2 are MDHEN and SYDVKM. V shed 7 bases and J 4 bases; nucleotides not matched to a gene: 8. The CDR3 sequence is 15 residues long. The CDR3 here is CASIHSGRASETQYF. The CDR3 DNA follows: TGTGCCAGCATCCATAGCGGGAGGGCTTCAGAGACCCAGTACTTC.

The V call is TRBV7-2, the J call TRBJ2-1; 8 positions agree with TRBD2. The CDR3 sequence is 17 residues long. Germline lookup yields CDR1 SGHTA and CDR2 FQGNSA. V was pared by 1 base and J by 3 bases, with 8 bases of the junction left unmatched. CDR3: CASSLGPGTSGYNEQFF. CDR3 sequence (DNA): TGTGCCAGCAGCTTAGGCCCCGGAACTAGCGGCTACAATGAGCAGTTCTTC.

The J gene is TRBJ2-7, the V gene TRBV19; 8 bases match TRBD2. The CDR3 has 14 residues. CDR1 is LNHDA and CDR2 is SQIVND in the germline V gene (reference sequence). The ends lost 5 bases at V and 3 bases at J; junction bases unmatched: 6. Here the CDR3 DNA reads TGTGCCAGTAGTGTGACTAGCGATCTCTACGAGCAGTACTTC. It encodes CASSVTSDLYEQYF.

The genes are TRBV5-6 and TRBJ2-1, with TRBD2 identical over 14 bases. This CDR3 is 14 amino acids long. CDR1 is SGHDT, CDR2 YYEEEE, per germline. Germline trimming cut 5 bases from V and 7 bases from J; bases unmatched to any gene: 2. CDR3 nucleotide sequence: TGTGCCAGCAGTCGACTAGCGGGAGGGAATGAGCAGTTCTTC. It specifies CASSRLAGGNEQFF.

J is TRBJ2-1 and V is TRBV4-1; TRBD2 matches 8 bases. The CDR3 has 15 amino acids. Germline V gene lookup returns CDR1 MGHRA and CDR2 YSYEKL. The ends lost 4 bases at V and 3 bases at J; junction bases unmatched: 5. Written as DNA, the CDR3 is TGCGCCAGCAGCCCCGTAGCGGGAAACTACAATGAGCAGTTCTTC. Protein: CASSPVAGNYNEQFF.

This chain links TRBV30 with TRBJ1-6, with 7 bases that match TRBD1. The CDR3 has 13 amino acids. Germline V gene sequence: CDR1 GTSNPN, CDR2 SVGIG (reference sequence). Germline trimming cut 4 bases from V and 4 bases from J; bases unmatched to any gene: 1. The CDR3 region is CAWMGQYNSPLHF. Here the CDR3 DNA reads TGTGCCTGGATGGGACAGTATAATTCACCCCTCCACTTT.

This clone was counted a few times. V usage is TRBV7-8 and J usage is TRBJ2-1; 15 bases agree with TRBD2. V lost 3 bases to trimming and J lost 3 bases; unmatched junction nucleotides: 3. The germline V gene encodes CDR1 SGHVS and CDR2 FQNEAQ. The CDR3 totals 17 residues. The CDR3 loop is CASSLGLAGGIYNEQFF. CDR3 coding DNA: TGTGCCAGCAGCTTGGGACTAGCGGGAGGAATCTACAATGAGCAGTTCTTC.

The chain uses TRBV7-9 and TRBJ2-1, with 11 bases that match TRBD2. The CDR3 loop spans 16 amino acids. CDR1 SEHNR and CDR2 FQNEAQ come from the germline V gene (reference sequence). V lost 5 bases, J lost 4 bases, and 7 bases stayed unmatched. CDR3 DNA sequence: TGTGCCAGCAGCGGAGGGACTAGCGGCCTTTACAATGAGCAGTTCTTC. It encodes CASSGGTSGLYNEQFF.

This clone was observed once. A read error may produce the germline difference seen at one junction end. V and J are TRBV7-9 and TRBJ1-1, with 8 nucleotides matching TRBD1. CDR1 and CDR2 from the germline V gene are SEHNR and FQNEAQ (reference sequence). This CDR3 region has 14 residues. The CDR3 DNA reads TGTTCCAGCAGCGGCAGGGGGCTGAACACTGAAGCTTTCTTT. Protein sequence: CSSSGRGLNTEAFF.

The chain couples TRBV6-6 to TRBJ2-2; D is uncertain. The V gene's germline CDR1 is MNHNY and CDR2 SVGAGI (reference sequence). V was shortened by 5 bases and J by 6 bases, with 7 bases between the two germline ends. CDR3 length: 12 amino acids. CDR3 DNA sequence: TGTGCCAGCAGTCATCAGGCCGGGGAGCTGTTTTTT. It yields the protein CASSHQAGELFF.

The chain recombines TRBV9 with TRBJ2-7; 9 bases align to TRBD2. Germline loops: CDR1 SGDLS, CDR2 YYNGEE. V shed 3 bases and J 1 base; nucleotides not matched to a gene: 5. CDR3 size: 15 residues. The CDR3 sequence: CASSGGLAPSYEQYF. The CDR3 coding sequence is TGTGCCAGCAGCGGGGGACTAGCTCCTTCCTACGAGCAGTACTTC.

J is TRBJ2-1 and V is TRBV11-3; D remains ambiguous. The CDR3 is 15 amino acids. Between the trimmed V and J ends, which lost 0 bases and 0 bases, there was a span of 6 bases. The germline gives CDR1 SGHNT, CDR2 YENEEA. This CDR3 reads CASSLDPSSYNEQFF. The CDR3, as DNA: TGTGCCAGCAGCTTAGACCCCAGCTCCTACAATGAGCAGTTCTTC.

The chain couples TRBV19 to TRBJ2-2; D is perhaps TRBD1 (7 bases). This CDR3 has 16 amino acids. Trimming stripped 5 bases from V and 7 bases from J, with 20 bases between. Germline-derived CDR1 and CDR2 are LNHDA and SQIVND (reference sequence). The CDR3 DNA reads TGTGCCAGTAGTCTCAGGACAGGAGGGCACGGCGGGGAGCTGTTTTTT. Encoded protein: CASSLRTGGHGGELFF.

This clone was observed once. The CDR3 DNA sequence: TGTGCCAGCAGTGGACAGAACTATGGCTACACCTTC. Residues: CASSGQNYGYTF. The chain has TRBV25-1 and TRBJ1-2, with D possibly matching TRBD1 (5 bases). The V gene lost 4 bases and the J gene lost 2 bases, with 5 bases spanning the gap. The CDR3 contains 12 residues. Germline V gene data show CDR1 as MGHDK and CDR2 as SYGVNS.

The chain joins TRBV10-3 to TRBJ1-6; 8 bases map to TRBD1. This CDR3 spans 13 amino acids. The junction had 0 bases not matched to a gene; V was cut back by 4 bases and J by 7 bases. Looked up from germline, CDR1 is ENHRY and CDR2 is SYGVKD. The CDR3 DNA sequence: TGTGCCATCAGTGGGGACAGGAATTCACCCCTCCACTTT. This codes for CAISGDRNSPLHF.

V and J are TRBV6-5 and TRBJ2-7; D is unresolved. Deletions cut 5 bases from V and 1 base from J, with 6 bases between. The germline CDR1 and CDR2 sequences are MNHEY and SVGAGI. This CDR3 has 12 amino acids. CDR3 nucleotide sequence: TGTGCCAGCAGTCTAGATTCCTACGAGCAGTACTTC. Encoded protein: CASSLDSYEQYF.

V gene TRBV9 combines with J gene TRBJ2-3; no clear D gene. Deletions cut 4 bases from V and 4 bases from J, with 10 bases between. Germline lookup yields CDR1 SGDLS and CDR2 YYNGEE. The CDR3 extends over 13 amino acids. DNA for the CDR3: TGTGCCAGCAGCCGTAGTCCCCCAGATACGCAGTATTTT. Amino acids: CASSRSPPDTQYF.

V gene TRBV5-4 combines with J gene TRBJ2-1, with 8 bases lining up with TRBD1. The ends lost 2 bases at V and 6 bases at J; junction bases unmatched: 7. Germline assignment: CDR1 SGHNT and CDR2 YYREEE (reference sequence). CDR3 length equals 15 residues. CDR3 DNA sequence: TGTGCCAGCAGCTTCCTGACAGGGGTCGGCAATGAGCAGTTCTTC. Amino acids: CASSFLTGVGNEQFF.

This clone turned up a few times. The chain combines TRBV10-3 with TRBJ2-3, with D perhaps matching TRBD2 (6 bases). Trimming left V 7 bases short and J 6 bases short, with 17 bases between. This CDR3 spans 14 amino acids. Germline values: CDR1 ENHRY, CDR2 SYGVKD. The chain's CDR3 is CAITRRGSWDTQYF. For the CDR3, the DNA is TGTGCCATCACTCGGAGGGGCAGTTGGGATACGCAGTATTTT.

The chain links TRBV25-1 to TRBJ2-3; TRBD1 might be the D (6 bases). Trimming took 2 bases from V and 5 from J, leaving 14 bases between them. The germline CDR1 and CDR2 sequences are MGHDK and SYGVNS. The CDR3 has 15 residues. This CDR3 reads CASSERGRGKDTQYF. The CDR3 coding sequence is TGTGCCAGCAGTGAAAGGGGCAGGGGCAAAGATACGCAGTATTTT.

The V and J genes are TRBV27 and TRBJ1-2; D is perhaps TRBD1 (6 bases). The germline CDR1 and CDR2 sequences are MNHEY and SMNVEV (reference sequence). The CDR3 sequence is 13 residues long. Trimming took 3 bases from V and 6 from J, leaving 11 bases between them. The CDR3 sequence is CASSFRQADGYTF. CDR3 DNA sequence: TGTGCCAGCAGTTTCCGACAGGCCGATGGCTACACCTTC.

This clone was detected only once. The J gene is TRBJ1-4, the V gene TRBV19; 9 positions match TRBD1. The germline V gene encodes CDR1 LNHDA and CDR2 SQIVND (reference sequence). The length of the CDR3 is 13 residues. The junction had 5 bases not matched to a gene; V was cut back by 9 bases and J by 6 bases. CDR3 bases: TGTGCCAGCAGCGGACAGGGGCATGAAAAACTGTTTTTT. Protein product: CASSGQGHEKLFF.

The CDR3 region has the DNA TGTGCCAGCAGCTTCTTCTTTCTGTGGACAGGGAACACTGAAGCTTTCTTT. Protein: CASSFFFLWTGNTEAFF. V and J are TRBV5-6 and TRBJ1-1; 7 nucleotides align to TRBD1. V shed 2 bases and J 1 base; nucleotides not matched to a gene: 11. This CDR3 is built from 17 residues. Looked up from germline, CDR1 is SGHDT and CDR2 is YYEEEE.